This T cell receptor beta chain was documented in a study of cytomegalovirus exposure and HLA in healthy donors. Trimming removed 2 bases from V and 5 bases from J, with 19 bases in between. CDR3 length equals 16 residues. Germline V gives CDR1 KGHSH, CDR2 LQKENI. PCR involved 60 Vbeta and 13 Jbeta primers. Measured with immunoSEQ multiplex PCR; TCRdb has only the in-frame clones, and not every one. Recorded for this sample: approximately 110,000 clones. The chain has TRBV18 and TRBJ2-7; a possible D gene is TRBD1 (6 bases). Sequencing was performed on PBMCs. This TCR derives from a man between 50 and 59 years old in good health and CMV-seronegative. This CDR3 is CASSPSLAGWDNEQYF. In DNA, the CDR3 is TGTGCCAGCTCACCAAGTTTGGCAGGGTGGGACAACGAGCAGTACTTC.